The 11 T cell receptor beta chains in this list originate from one sample, sequenced in a study of T-cell reconstitution after alpha-beta-depleted transplantation in children. The library targeted TCRbeta and was prepared with unique molecular identifiers. One entry per CDR3 protein, called by TCRdb with MiXCR from the PCR reads. The sample lists hundreds of thousands of distinct CDR3 sequences, roughly 13% occurring once. This specimen was PBMCs, taken before TCRalphabeta/CD19-depleted stem cell transplant. The receptors shown here come from a girl aged 2-15 years with congenital amegakaryocytic thrombocytopenia, due to receive a stem cell transplant.

This clonotype was detected ten times or more. The chain has TRBV20-1 and TRBJ2-5; 11 nucleotides line up with TRBD2. Germline lookup yields CDR1 DFQATT and CDR2 SNEGSKA (reference sequence). The V segment lost 2 bases and the J segment 0 bases; nucleotides outside the gene matches: 8. This CDR3 contains 17 residues. The CDR3 DNA is TGCAGTGCTAGACCACTAGCGGGAGAAAACTACCAAGAGACCCAGTACTTC. Translating it yields CSARPLAGENYQETQYF.

This clonotype was detected ten times or more. Here the CDR3 reads CASSLLLSGTGVLGIYNEQFF. In nucleotides, the CDR3 is TGTGCCAGCAGCTTGTTACTCTCCGGAACGGGAGTACTCGGGATATACAATGAGCAGTTCTTC. The J gene is TRBJ2-1, the V gene TRBV5-4, with D perhaps TRBD2 (6 bases). Looked up from germline, CDR1 is SGHNT and CDR2 is YYREEE (reference sequence). The CDR3 runs to 21 residues. Trimming left V 1 base short and J 4 bases short, with 30 bases between.

This clonotype occurred a few times. This chain connects TRBV3-1 to TRBJ1-1; 8 bases align to TRBD1. Per germline, CDR1 LGHDT and CDR2 YNNKEL (reference sequence). Trimming removed 2 bases from V and 0 bases from J; junction bases left unmatched: 5. This CDR3 spans 16 amino acids. The CDR3 DNA reads as TGTGCCAGCAGCCAAAGGACAGGGCCCCTGAACACTGAAGCTTTCTTT. It is translated as CASSQRTGPLNTEAFF.

V is TRBV30 and J is TRBJ2-1; D possibly corresponds to TRBD2 (6 bases). The CDR3 loop spans 14 amino acids. V shed 4 bases and J shed 8 bases, with 18 bases lying between them. CDR1 is GTSNPN and CDR2 is SVGIG in the germline V gene (reference sequence). In DNA, the CDR3 is TGTGCCTGGACAACTAGCCCTCAGGGCCATGAGCAGTTCTTC. Amino acid sequence: CAWTTSPQGHEQFF.

The chain couples TRBV7-6 to TRBJ2-5; D perhaps matches TRBD2 (6 bases). The CDR3 totals 18 residues. The germline CDR1 and CDR2 sequences are SGHVS and FNYEAQ. V lost 1 base to trimming and J lost 2 bases, with 20 bases between them. The DNA for the CDR3 is TGTGCCAGCAGCTTAGGAATTCTGTCTCGAGGAGGGCAAGAGACCCAGTACTTC. It is translated as CASSLGILSRGGQETQYF.

This clonotype turned up a few times. The chain is built from TRBV12-3 or TRBV12-4 and TRBJ2-1, with 7 bases matching TRBD2. CDR3 length equals 15 residues. The V gene end was trimmed by 5 bases and the J gene end by 9 bases; junction bases not matched to a gene: 13. The CDR3 loop reads CASSTTGLVRGEQFF. The CDR3 nucleotides are TGTGCCAGCAGTACGACTGGACTAGTGAGGGGTGAGCAGTTCTTC.

The V gene is TRBV5-1, the J gene TRBJ2-2, with 11 bases matching TRBD1. There are 16 residues in the CDR3. Germline V gives CDR1 SGHRS, CDR2 YFSETQ. V gave up 3 bases and J gave up 4 bases; unmatched junction bases: 5. CDR3 in amino acids: CASSWAGTGGTGELFF. The CDR3 nucleotides are TGCGCCAGCAGCTGGGCCGGGACAGGGGGCACCGGGGAGCTGTTTTTT.

In its sample, this clonotype was seen a few times. This chain links TRBV29-1 with TRBJ1-1; D remains unclear. Trimming stripped 7 bases from V and 0 bases from J, with 9 bases between. Germline V gives CDR1 SQVTM, CDR2 ANQGSEA. The CDR3 runs to 12 residues. The CDR3 region has the DNA TGCAGCGGGCTTAAAGTGAACACTGAAGCTTTCTTT. Translating it yields CSGLKVNTEAFF.

The table lists this clonotype with many counts. The chain uses TRBV7-9 and TRBJ2-7; D ambiguous. Trimming left V 2 bases short and J 7 bases short, with 12 bases between. Germline values: CDR1 SEHNR, CDR2 FQNEAQ (reference sequence). There are 13 residues in the CDR3. The CDR3 DNA reads as TGTGCCAGCAGCTTACAGACCGTAGGAGAGCAGTACTTC. It encodes CASSLQTVGEQYF.

This clonotype has only a few counts. The rearrangement uses TRBV10-3 and TRBJ2-5; no reliable D call. This CDR3 is built from 15 residues. Trimming took off 8 bases at V and 0 bases at J, with 16 bases between the two ends. The germline CDR1 and CDR2 sequences are ENHRY and SYGVKD. CDR3 residues: CAIGVRFPYQETQYF. CDR3 DNA: TGTGCCATCGGTGTTAGGTTTCCGTACCAAGAGACCCAGTACTTC.

This chain links TRBV12-3 or TRBV12-4 with TRBJ2-3; 11 bases line up with TRBD2. The CDR3 sequence is 16 residues long. J gave up 5 bases and V 4 bases, and 8 bases lay outside the gene matches. The CDR3 region is CASSSLLAGGIDTQYF. CDR3 coding DNA: TGTGCCAGCAGTTCCTTGCTAGCGGGAGGTATAGATACGCAGTATTTT.